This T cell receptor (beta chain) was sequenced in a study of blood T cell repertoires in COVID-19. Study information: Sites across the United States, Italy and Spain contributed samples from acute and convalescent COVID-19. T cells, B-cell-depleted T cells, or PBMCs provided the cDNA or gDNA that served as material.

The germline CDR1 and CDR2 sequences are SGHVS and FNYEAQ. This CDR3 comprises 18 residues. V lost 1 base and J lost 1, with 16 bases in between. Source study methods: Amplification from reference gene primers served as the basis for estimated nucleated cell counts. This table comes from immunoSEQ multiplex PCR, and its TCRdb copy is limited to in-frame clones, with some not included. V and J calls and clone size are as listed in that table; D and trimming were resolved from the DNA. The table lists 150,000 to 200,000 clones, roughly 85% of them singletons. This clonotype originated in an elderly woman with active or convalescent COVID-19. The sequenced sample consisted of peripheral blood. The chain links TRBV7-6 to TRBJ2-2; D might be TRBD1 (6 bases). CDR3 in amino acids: CASSLGWGRRVNTGELFF. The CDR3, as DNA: TGTGCCAGCAGCTTAGGTTGGGGGCGACGTGTGAACACCGGGGAGCTGTTTTTT.